The rows below give T cell receptor beta chains drawn from one sample of a study of Graves' ophthalmopathy and Graves' hyperthyroidism. TCRdb called the multiplex PCR reads again in MiXCR, with one record for every CDR3 protein. The profile shows fewer than 600,000 distinct CDR3 sequences, 14% of them singletons. Material for sequencing was blood. The receptor set was obtained from a woman between 25 and 40 years old with Graves' ophthalmopathy. CDR3s leave out the opening cysteine and the closing phenylalanine or tryptophan. The order of the fields is D gene, V gene, J gene, clone size, CDR3 protein. D genes are given only for firm matches. Some rows have no size entry. The others give once, few or many, or a class for an expanded clone.

.,TRBV28,TRBJ1-2,many,ASSTTVPYGYT
.,TRBV6-1,TRBJ2-7,once,ASSVRGATYEQY
.,TRBV6-5,TRBJ2-7,many,ASSFSRAWRDEQY
TRBD1,TRBV5-4,TRBJ1-2,.,ASSDYRGVKGYT
TRBD1,TRBV24-1,TRBJ2-5,.,ATSDLTGARETQY
TRBD2,TRBV2,TRBJ2-7,many,ASSESSGIIYEQY
.,TRBV18,TRBJ1-1,many,ASSPNYGPNTEAF
TRBD1,TRBV28,TRBJ1-2,many,ASSSYLGQGELGGYT
.,TRBV15,TRBJ1-1,once,ATRRSGRTNTEAF
.,TRBV6-1,TRBJ1-2,many,ASSEAGYYGYT
.,TRBV19,TRBJ1-2,many,ASSIFNGYT
TRBD1,TRBV5-1,TRBJ1-5,few,ASSLTGTGDQPQH
TRBD1,TRBV5-1,TRBJ1-6,.,ASSLDRTGGSPLH
.,TRBV30,TRBJ1-1,many,AWSKGRTNTEAF
TRBD1,TRBV11-2,TRBJ1-2,.,ASSLEALTGGVYGYT
TRBD2,TRBV4-1,TRBJ2-7,few,ASSQSPAGGYEQY
.,TRBV29-1,TRBJ2-5,many,SVEEELGLVQETQY
TRBD2,TRBV6-5,TRBJ2-7,many,ASSLAGGTYEQY
TRBD1,TRBV7-8,TRBJ2-5,.,ASRDYRGLQETQY
.,TRBV12-3/TRBV12-4,TRBJ2-7,.,ASSFPGSPVHEQY
.,TRBV28,TRBJ1-2,.,ASSSPPRGLRGYT
TRBD2,TRBV6-5,TRBJ2-7,many,ASSYSASGLHYEQY
TRBD1,TRBV12-3/TRBV12-4,TRBJ1-5,many,ASSLGQGTGQPQH
.,TRBV2,TRBJ2-5,many,ASSGGSPH
TRBD1,TRBV6-1,TRBJ1-6,many,ASSFGTENPPLH
.,TRBV12-3/TRBV12-4,TRBJ1-5,many,ASSLKGVNQPQH
.,TRBV30,TRBJ1-3,.,AWDPGNTIY
.,TRBV6-5,TRBJ1-6,many,ASSYRVGSGNSPLH
TRBD2,TRBV29-1,TRBJ2-5,many,SVLGSGGAGETQY
.,TRBV7-2,TRBJ1-1,many,ASSLTLLNTEAF
.,TRBV12-3/TRBV12-4,TRBJ1-1,.,ASTIGGINTEAF
TRBD1,TRBV5-1,TRBJ2-2,many,ASSPRTGTGELF
.,TRBV12-3/TRBV12-4,TRBJ2-4,once,AGSLTGAKNIQY
TRBD2,TRBV3-1,TRBJ2-5,many,ASSHASGLKGGETQY
.,TRBV11-2,TRBJ1-1,many,ASSSTSTANTEAF
.,TRBV28,TRBJ2-7,many,ASSETGRLGEQY
.,TRBV3-1,TRBJ1-3,.,ASSQEGADSGNTIY
.,TRBV20-1,TRBJ1-1,many,SARDYREVPEAF
.,TRBV12-3/TRBV12-4,TRBJ1-6,.,ASRLRGRGLINYNSPLH
TRBD2,TRBV29-1,TRBJ2-5,many,SVGSGTPETQY
TRBD2,TRBV4-1,TRBJ2-7,many,ASSGGGVNGEQY
.,TRBV28,TRBJ1-1,many,ASSLPWGLSTEAF
TRBD1,TRBV28,TRBJ1-2,many,ASSEDRALHYGYT
.,TRBV6-5,TRBJ2-2,many,ASITDRPSAGELF
.,TRBV28,TRBJ2-5,few,ASSLYRTETQY
.,TRBV6-2/TRBV6-3,TRBJ2-2,many,ASASIHANTGELF
.,TRBV28,TRBJ1-6,many,ASSLGVTLGSPLH